This T cell receptor beta chain was recovered during a study of T-cell reconstitution after alpha-beta-depleted transplantation in children. This clonotype was recorded at least ten times. The germline CDR1 and CDR2 sequences are LGHNA and YSLEER. V shed 4 bases and J 7 bases; nucleotides not matched to a gene: 5. The CDR3 is 15 amino acids. Unique molecular identifiers were built into the TCRbeta library. TCRdb redid the calling of the PCR reads with MiXCR, one entry per CDR3 protein. Altogether roughly 100,000 distinct CDR3 sequences are present, approximately 9.2% being singletons, with the ten largest covering about 7%.

This chain links TRBV4-3 with TRBJ2-3, with 13 nucleotides matching TRBD2. The sequenced sample was PBMCs from the stem cell graft donor, obtained from the stem cell graft. The source is a human donor who donated a stem cell graft to a child with congenital amegakaryocytic thrombocytopenia. The CDR3 reads CASSLGLAGSNTQYF. In DNA, the CDR3 is TGCGCCAGCAGCCTGGGACTAGCGGGATCAAATACGCAGTATTTT.